This T cell receptor beta chain was sequenced for a study of T-cell reconstitution after alpha-beta-depleted transplantation in children. The study's findings and limits: One year post-transplant, T-cell counts and diversity were largely derived from T cells produced anew. Reported findings indicate that, about two months after transplant, alpha-beta T cells came from several hundred expanded clones, which were derived from non-depleted graft cells.

The TCRbeta library was prepared with unique molecular identifiers. MiXCR, applied by TCRdb to the PCR reads, yields one record per CDR3 protein. The sample has 750,000 to 950,000 distinct CDR3 sequences, roughly 16% seen once. To note about this clonotype: Antigen specificity is unknown.

V shed 3 bases and J shed 0 bases, with 14 bases lying between them. Per the germline V gene, CDR1 is SGHAT and CDR2 is FQNNGV. This CDR3 is 17 amino acids long. The rearrangement links TRBV11-2 to TRBJ2-2; D may be TRBD1 (5 bases). This material consisted of PBMCs, mostly from graft donor cells, taken 360 days after TCRalphabeta/CD19-depleted stem cell transplant. This sequence originates from a male patient between 5 and 17 years old who had a stem cell transplant for acute lymphoblastic leukemia, so the T cells may come from the graft donor. The CDR3 sequence is CASSFKYRLANTGELFF. The CDR3 DNA reads TGTGCCAGCAGCTTCAAGTACAGGCTCGCGAACACCGGGGAGCTGTTTTTT. Full variable domain (remainder filled in from reference TRBV11-2 and TRBJ2-2): EAGVAQSPRYKIIEKRQSVAFWCNPISGHATLYWYQQILGQGPKLLIQFQNNGVVDDSQLPKDRFSAERLKGVDSTLKIQPAKLEDSAVYLCASSFKYRLANTGELFFGEGSRLTVL.